This T cell receptor beta chain is drawn from a study of blood T cell repertoires in COVID-19 (dated by TCRdb to between 2020 and 2021). In terms of the full investigation: Collaborator samples came from the United States, Italy and Spain and covered acute and convalescent phases of COVID-19. The material from the prospective study consisted of cDNA or gDNA derived from T cells, B-cell-depleted T cells, or PBMCs. Subjects who had been exposed to COVID-19, were actively infected with it, or had recovered from it provided the deeply sampled blood TCRbeta repertoires that made up the dataset. A freely available public database, intended as a resource for researchers studying the immune response to SARS-CoV-2, is where the repertoires were released. Samples were obtained from the ongoing ImmuneRACE study (first 160 participants) and from about 1,300 subjects provided by 6 global collaborators. Sample metadata almost always included a de-identified subject ID, COVID-19 status, age in years and sex. Where available, HLA class I and class II types were obtained from metadata supplied by the sample provider rather than from assay-based typing.

Regarding this clone: No cognate antigen has been identified for it. Nothing much larger sits one base from this clone, and base qualities are not available.

The immunoSEQ Assay, a bias-controlled multiplex PCR, was used to amplify TCRbeta CDR3 regions from genomic DNA. Per the authors' processing: Nucleated cell counts per sample were estimated from amplification of reference gene primers within the assay. To quantify the absolute abundance of each unique TCRbeta CDR3 rearrangement, sequence reads were collapsed and filtered. For each sample, productive Simpson clonality was calculated as the square root of Simpson's diversity index over productive rearrangements. TCRdb took this table from immuneACCESS and kept in-frame rearrangements with V and J called. Such tables lack part of the clones; where checked against another copy, unresolved V genes explain under half of the gap, and the rest is unexplained. V and J calls and clone size come straight from that table; D and trimming were deduced from the DNA. Across this sample there are roughly 230,000 clones, with 88% seen only once. Jointly, the top ten make up around 0.7% of the sample.

Each collaborating institution followed its own protocols to collect whole blood in K2EDTA tubes. For TCRbeta analysis, collaborator samples were shipped as frozen whole blood, as isolated PBMCs, or as DNA extracted from either sample type. The cysteine opens and the phenylalanine closes a CDR3 of 14 amino acids. Of the read, only the CDR3 DNA is kept; its 42 bases are in frame from base 1. V was cut back by 3 bases and J by 4 bases, leaving a gap of 10 bases between them. Taken from the germline V gene (reference sequence), the CDR1 and CDR2 loops are SEHNR and FQNEAQ. What the authors observed across the whole study: The amount of clinical and demographic metadata varied by source and participant and was provided uncurated.

The chain was built from TRBV7-9 and TRBJ2-1, with a weak D call of TRBD2 (6 bases match). The TCR sequence derives from a human donor in a cohort sampled during active COVID-19. The sample taken for sequencing was peripheral blood. CDR3 loop: CASSFAGRYNEQFF. The DNA sequence is as follows: TGTGCCAGCAGCTTTGCGGGGCGTTACAATGAGCAGTTCTTC.